A selection of T cell receptor beta chains follows, all from one sample in a study of cytomegalovirus exposure and HLA in healthy donors. Clones were read by immunoSEQ multiplex PCR, and TCRdb kept only the in-frame ones, dropping some. The sample holds roughly 220,000 clones, around four fifths seen once. What was sequenced was PBMCs. These receptors all come from a woman in her 40s in good health and CMV-seronegative. CDR3s include the opening cysteine and the closing phenylalanine or tryptophan.

TRBJ1-2 TRBV7-6 CASSPSAGTGGAHTF
TRBJ2-5 TRBV10-1 CASSESGTKGETQYF
TRBJ2-3 TRBV7-9 CASSPPLAGPFTDTQYF
TRBJ2-2 TRBV19 CASRDGPGVGELFF
TRBJ1-2 TRBV19 CASSDGMKNYGYTF
TRBJ2-7 TRBV5-1 CASSYSGQHPHEQYF
. TRBV6-6 CATHGQGRNYEQYF
TRBJ1-4 TRBV30 CAWGQGEKLFF
TRBJ2-1 TRBV15 CATSDLAAGGDNEQFF
TRBJ1-1 TRBV19 CASSTGTGVAEAFF
TRBJ1-5 TRBV10-3 CAISEQQGAYQPQHF
TRBJ2-3 TRBV6-4 CASSGGSTDTQYF
TRBJ2-7 TRBV9 CASSVGGQGIYEQYF
TRBJ1-2 TRBV19 CASRPGLAGYTF
TRBJ1-2 TRBV12-5 CASGLVGGRGYTF
TRBJ2-2 TRBV12-5 CASGLAFLRDRGTGELFF
TRBJ2-7 TRBV27 CASSSRDRVNEQYF
TRBJ2-5 TRBV6-5 CASSYVTSGPKGQYF
TRBJ2-1 TRBV19 CASSTLQDNEQFF
TRBJ2-1 TRBV4-2 CASSLRLADPYNEQFF
TRBJ2-3 TRBV1 CTSSPKQYF
TRBJ2-3 TRBV30 CAWSDGQSSTDTQYF
TRBJ2-1 TRBV18 CAGGSEPRNEQFF
TRBJ2-1 TRBV28 CASSLRDTESEQFF
TRBJ1-5 TRBV28 CASSGGTGSYQPQHF
TRBJ1-3 TRBV5-6 CASSLYRGNTIYF
TRBJ2-5 TRBV2 CASRVETQYF
TRBJ2-7 TRBV11-2 CASSLVGGIDEQYF
TRBJ2-6 TRBV4-1 CASSQEATASGANVLTF
TRBJ2-3 TRBV5-4 CASSPREQPSGIDTQYF
TRBJ1-2 TRBV7-2 CASSPQGQGYGYTF
TRBJ2-7 TRBV7-9 CASSPPLGTGDTEQYF
TRBJ1-1 TRBV4-1 CASSFPGQGTEAFF
TRBJ1-2 TRBV27 CASSFSGNYGYTF
TRBJ2-7 TRBV30 CAWSRSGGEQYF
TRBJ2-1 TRBV11-2 CASSLEGAGGLFDEQFF
TRBJ2-7 TRBV28 CASSLGGAREQYF
TRBJ2-5 TRBV7-2 CASSPQQGSETQYF
TRBJ2-7 TRBV7-8 CASSLAGTSYEQYF
TRBJ2-3 TRBV5-6 CASSLSSGSHDTQYF
TRBJ1-4 TRBV5-1 CASSPTGQPNEKLFF
TRBJ2-5 TRBV12-5 CASADLLHGTGVGTQYF
TRBJ2-1 TRBV10-3 CAMGLDGTSINNEQFF
TRBJ1-4 TRBV5-1 CASSAGLEEKLFF
TRBJ2-1 TRBV14 CASSQQRIVYNEQFF
. TRBV6-1 CASSEAPYGDYEQYF
TRBJ1-5 TRBV19 CASSTYSTKPQHF
TRBJ1-4 TRBV9 CASSLHAGGREKLFF
TRBJ2-7 TRBV27 CASSMPGLPSWSYEQYF
TRBJ2-7 TRBV28 CASISGTNKQYF
TRBJ2-1 TRBV7-6 CASSFGLAGGPYNEQFF
TRBJ2-1 TRBV27 CASSWSSAYNEQFF
TRBJ2-1 TRBV4-2 CASSQGQRELNYNEQFF
TRBJ2-7 TRBV6-5 CASSYSNLGFDEQYF
TRBJ1-2 TRBV20-1 CSATHRAGYTF